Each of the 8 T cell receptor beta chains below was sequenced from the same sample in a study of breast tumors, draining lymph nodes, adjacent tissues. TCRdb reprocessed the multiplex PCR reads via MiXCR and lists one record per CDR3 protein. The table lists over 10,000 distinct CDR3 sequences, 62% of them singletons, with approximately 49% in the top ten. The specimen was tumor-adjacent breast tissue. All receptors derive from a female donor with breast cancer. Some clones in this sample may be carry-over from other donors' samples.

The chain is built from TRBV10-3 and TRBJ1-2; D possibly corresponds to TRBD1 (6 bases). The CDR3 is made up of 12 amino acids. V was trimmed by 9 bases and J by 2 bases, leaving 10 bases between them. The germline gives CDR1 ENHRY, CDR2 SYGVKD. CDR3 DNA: TGTGCCATTAAAACAGGGAACTATGGCTACACCTTC. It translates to CAIKTGNYGYTF.

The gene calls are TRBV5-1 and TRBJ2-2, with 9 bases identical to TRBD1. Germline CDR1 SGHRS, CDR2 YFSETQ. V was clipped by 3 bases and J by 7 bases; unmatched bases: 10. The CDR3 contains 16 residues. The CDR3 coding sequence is TGCGCCAGCAGCTCCCCGACAGGGGGTTTTGACGGGGAGCTGTTTTTT. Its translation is CASSSPTGGFDGELFF.

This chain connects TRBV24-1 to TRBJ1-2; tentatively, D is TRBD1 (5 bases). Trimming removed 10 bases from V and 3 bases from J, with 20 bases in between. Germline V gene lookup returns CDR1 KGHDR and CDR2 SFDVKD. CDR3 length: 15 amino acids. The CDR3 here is CATEGRPGAYYGYTF. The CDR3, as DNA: TGTGCCACGGAGGGACGCCCCGGTGCCTACTATGGCTACACCTTC.

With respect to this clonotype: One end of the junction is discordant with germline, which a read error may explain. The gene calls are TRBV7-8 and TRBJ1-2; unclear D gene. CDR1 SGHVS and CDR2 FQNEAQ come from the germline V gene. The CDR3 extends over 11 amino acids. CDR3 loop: CASSAVTQNPF. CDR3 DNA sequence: TGTGCCAGCAGCGCTGTCACCCAAAACCCCTTC. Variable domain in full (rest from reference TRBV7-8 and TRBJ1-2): GAGVSQSPRYKVAKRGQDVALRCDPISGHVSLFWYQQALGQGPEFLTYFQNEAQLDKSGLPSDRFFAERPEGSVSTLKIQRTQQEDSAVYLCASSAVTQNPFGSGTRLTVV.

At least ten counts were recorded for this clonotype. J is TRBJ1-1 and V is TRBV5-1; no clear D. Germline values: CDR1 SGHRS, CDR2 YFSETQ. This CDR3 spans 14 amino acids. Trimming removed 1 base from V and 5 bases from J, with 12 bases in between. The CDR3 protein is CASSLKFKSTEAFF. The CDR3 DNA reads TGCGCCAGCAGCTTGAAGTTCAAGTCTACTGAAGCTTTCTTT. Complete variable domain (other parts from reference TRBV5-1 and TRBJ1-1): KAGVTQTPRYLIKTRGQQVTLSCSPISGHRSVSWYQQTPGQGLQFLFEYFSETQRNKGNFPGRFSGRQFSNSRSEMNVSTLELGDSALYLCASSLKFKSTEAFFGQGTRLTVV.

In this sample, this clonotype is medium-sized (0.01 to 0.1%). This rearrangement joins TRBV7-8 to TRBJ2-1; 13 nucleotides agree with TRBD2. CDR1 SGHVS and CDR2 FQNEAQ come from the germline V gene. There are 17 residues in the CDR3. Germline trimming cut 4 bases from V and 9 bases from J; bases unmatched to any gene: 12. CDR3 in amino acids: CASSSPSLAGGPSEQFF. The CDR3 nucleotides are TGTGCCAGCAGCTCGCCGTCACTAGCGGGGGGGCCTTCTGAGCAGTTCTTC.

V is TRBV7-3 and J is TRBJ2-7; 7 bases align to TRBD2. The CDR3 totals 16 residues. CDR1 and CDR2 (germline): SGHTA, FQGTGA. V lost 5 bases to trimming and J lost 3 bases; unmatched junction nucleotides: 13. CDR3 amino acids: CASSPLGGGSLYEQYF. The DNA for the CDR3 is TGTGCCAGCAGCCCTCTGGGAGGCGGGAGTCTCTACGAGCAGTACTTC.

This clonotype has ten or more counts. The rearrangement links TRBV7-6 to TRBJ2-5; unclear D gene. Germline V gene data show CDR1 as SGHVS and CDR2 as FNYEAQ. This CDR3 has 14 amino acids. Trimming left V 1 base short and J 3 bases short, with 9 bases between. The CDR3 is CASSLGQYEETQYF. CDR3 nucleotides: TGTGCCAGCAGCTTAGGGCAGTATGAAGAGACCCAGTACTTC.